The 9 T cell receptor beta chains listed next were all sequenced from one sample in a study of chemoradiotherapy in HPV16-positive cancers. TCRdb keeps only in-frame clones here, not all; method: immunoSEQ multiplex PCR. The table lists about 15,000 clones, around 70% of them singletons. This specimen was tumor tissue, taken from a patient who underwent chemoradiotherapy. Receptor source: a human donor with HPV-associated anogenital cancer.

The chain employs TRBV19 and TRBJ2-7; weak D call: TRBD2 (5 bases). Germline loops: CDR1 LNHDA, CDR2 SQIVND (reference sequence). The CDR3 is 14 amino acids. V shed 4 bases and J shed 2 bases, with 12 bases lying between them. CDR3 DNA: TGTGCCAGTAGTACCCGCGGGTTCGCCTACGAGCAGTACTTC. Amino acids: CASSTRGFAYEQYF. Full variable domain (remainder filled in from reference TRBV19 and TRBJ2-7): DGGITQSPKYLFRKEGQNVTLSCEQNLNHDAMYWYRQDPGQGLRLIYYSQIVNDFQKGDIAEGYSVSREKKESFPLTVTSAQKNPTAFYLCASSTRGFAYEQYFGPGTRLTVT.

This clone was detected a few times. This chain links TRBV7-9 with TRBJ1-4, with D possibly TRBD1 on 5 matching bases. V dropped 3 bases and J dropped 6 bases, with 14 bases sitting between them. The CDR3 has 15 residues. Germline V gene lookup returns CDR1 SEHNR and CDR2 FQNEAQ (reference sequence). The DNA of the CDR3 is TGTGCCAGCAGCTTCATCCAGGGTAAAGATGAAAAACTGTTTTTT. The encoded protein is CASSFIQGKDEKLFF.

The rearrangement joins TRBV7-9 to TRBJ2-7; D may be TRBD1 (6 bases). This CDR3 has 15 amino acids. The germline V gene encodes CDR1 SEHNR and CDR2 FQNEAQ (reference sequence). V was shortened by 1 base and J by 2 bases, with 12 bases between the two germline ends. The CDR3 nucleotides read TGTGCCAGCAGCTTAGGAGACAGGCCGACCTACGAGCAGTACTTC. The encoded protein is CASSLGDRPTYEQYF.

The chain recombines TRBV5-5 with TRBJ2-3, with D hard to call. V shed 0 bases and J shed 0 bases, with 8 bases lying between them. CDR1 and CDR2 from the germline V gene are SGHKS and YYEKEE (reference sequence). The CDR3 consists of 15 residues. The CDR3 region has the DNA TGTGCCAGCAGCTTGGCCTTTTTCAGCACAGATACGCAGTATTTT. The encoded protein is CASSLAFFSTDTQYF.

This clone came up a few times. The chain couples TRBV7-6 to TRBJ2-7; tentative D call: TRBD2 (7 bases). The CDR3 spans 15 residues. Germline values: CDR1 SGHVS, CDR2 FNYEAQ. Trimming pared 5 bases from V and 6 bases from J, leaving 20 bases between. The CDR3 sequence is CASSQGGGAQREQYF. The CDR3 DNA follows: TGTGCCAGCAGCCAAGGGGGAGGGGCGCAGCGCGAGCAGTACTTC.

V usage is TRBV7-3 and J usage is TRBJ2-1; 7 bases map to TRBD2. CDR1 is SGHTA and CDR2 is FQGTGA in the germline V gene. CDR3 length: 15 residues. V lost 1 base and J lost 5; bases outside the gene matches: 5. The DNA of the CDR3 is TGTGCCAGCAGCTTAATAGCTAGCGGCCACAATGAGCAGTTCTTC. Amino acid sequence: CASSLIASGHNEQFF.

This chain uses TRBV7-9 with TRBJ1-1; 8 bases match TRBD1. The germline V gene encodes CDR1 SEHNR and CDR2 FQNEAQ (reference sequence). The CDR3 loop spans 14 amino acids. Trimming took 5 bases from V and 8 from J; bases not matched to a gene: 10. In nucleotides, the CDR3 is TGTGCCAGCAGCCCGGGACAGGTAGTTCCCGAAGCTTTCTTT. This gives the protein CASSPGQVVPEAFF.

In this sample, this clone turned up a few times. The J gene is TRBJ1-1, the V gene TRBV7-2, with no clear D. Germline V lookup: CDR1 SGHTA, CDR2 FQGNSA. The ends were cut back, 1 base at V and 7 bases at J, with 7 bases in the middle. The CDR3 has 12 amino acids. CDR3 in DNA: TGTGCCAGCAGCTTAGATACCCTTGAAGCTTTCTTT. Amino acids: CASSLDTLEAFF.

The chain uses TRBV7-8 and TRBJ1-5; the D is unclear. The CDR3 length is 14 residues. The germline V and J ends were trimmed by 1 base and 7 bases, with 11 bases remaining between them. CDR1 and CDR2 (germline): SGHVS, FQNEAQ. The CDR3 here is CASSLEESSQPQHF. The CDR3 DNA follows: TGTGCCAGCAGCTTAGAAGAATCGTCACAGCCCCAGCATTTT.